This paragraph covers one TCR beta chain sequence. This sample was taken from a study of blood T cell repertoires in COVID-19. CDR1 is MDHEN, CDR2 SYDVKM, per germline. Trimming removed 2 bases from V and 0 bases from J, with 8 bases in between. This CDR3 region has 15 residues. Some clones are missing from TCRdb's copy, which holds only in-frame ones; the method was immunoSEQ multiplex PCR. This table has roughly 250,000 clones, approximately 90% appearing once. What the recovered Cohort 3 donors had was two negative PCRs, clearance, or symptom resolution. The clonotype comes from a woman between 18 and 29 years old who had recovered from COVID-19. Sequenced: PBMCs or T cells enriched from blood (not recorded which). This rearrangement joins TRBV28 to TRBJ1-5; tentative D call: TRBD1 (5 bases). The CDR3 coding sequence is TGTGCCAGCAGTTTAGGGGGGGATAGCAATCAGCCCCAGCATTTT. As protein: CASSLGGDSNQPQHF.